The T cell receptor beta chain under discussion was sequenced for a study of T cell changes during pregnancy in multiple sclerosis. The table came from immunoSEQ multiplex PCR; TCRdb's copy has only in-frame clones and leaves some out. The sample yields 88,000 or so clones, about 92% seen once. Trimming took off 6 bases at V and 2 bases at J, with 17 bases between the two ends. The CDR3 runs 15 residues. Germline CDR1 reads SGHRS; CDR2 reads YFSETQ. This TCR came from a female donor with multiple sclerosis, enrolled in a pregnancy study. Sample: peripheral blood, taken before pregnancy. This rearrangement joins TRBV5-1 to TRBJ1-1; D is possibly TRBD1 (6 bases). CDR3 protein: CASKRGGEGNTEAFF. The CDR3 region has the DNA TGCGCCAGCAAAAGGGGGGGGGAGGGCAACACTGAAGCTTTCTTT.